Following are 27 T cell receptor beta chains from one sample sequenced in a study of T cell responses to AZD1222 COVID-19 vaccine. The repertoire was sequenced with immunoSEQ multiplex PCR; TCRdb's copy has only in-frame clones and lacks some. This sample yields under 170,000 clones, of which around 94% are seen a single time; about 1.3% belongs to the top ten. This material consisted of peripheral blood, taken on day 0 of AZD1222 vaccination. The receptors were gathered from an adult in good health.

This sequence joins TRBV9 and TRBJ2-1; D not resolved. Germline values: CDR1 SGDLS, CDR2 YYNGEE. Trimming removed 6 bases from V and 0 bases from J, with 10 bases in between. CDR3 size: 14 residues. CDR3 in DNA: TGTGCCAGCATGCCGATTAGCTCCTACAATGAGCAGTTCTTC. Protein: CASMPISSYNEQFF.

This rearrangement joins TRBV5-1 to TRBJ2-1; D might be TRBD1 (6 bases). Trimming left V 4 bases short and J 4 bases short, with 12 bases between. The CDR3 consists of 14 residues. CDR1 is SGHRS and CDR2 is YFSETQ in the germline V gene. CDR3 amino acids: CASSGGTTYNEQFF. CDR3 bases: TGCGCCAGCAGCGGGGGCACGACTTACAATGAGCAGTTCTTC.

J is TRBJ1-3 and V is TRBV5-1; 7 bases map to TRBD1. The V gene end was trimmed by 0 bases and the J gene end by 5 bases; junction bases not matched to a gene: 11. The length of the CDR3 is 17 residues. In germline, CDR1 is SGHRS, CDR2 YFSETQ. In DNA form, the CDR3 reads TGCGCCAGCAGCTTGGCTGGACAGGCTCGAGGACGAAACACCATATATTTT. This sequence encodes CASSLAGQARGRNTIYF.

This clone came up once. The V and J genes are TRBV7-9 and TRBJ2-5; D unclear. The germline V gene encodes CDR1 SEHNR and CDR2 FQNEAQ (reference sequence). The CDR3 is 15 amino acids. With 1 base removed from V and 5 bases from J, the gap between germline ends came to 14 bases. CDR3 region: CASSLGSRFGETQYF. CDR3 nucleotides: TGTGCCAGCAGCTTAGGGTCCCGATTCGGGGAGACCCAGTACTTC.

CDR3 sequence reads: CASSYGTGSNSPLHF. In DNA, the CDR3 is TGTGCCAGCAGTTACGGGACAGGGTCTAATTCACCCCTCCACTTT. The chain carries TRBV6-5 and TRBJ1-6, with TRBD1 matching over 9 bases. The CDR3 has 15 residues. After removal of 2 bases from V and 6 bases from J, the junction contained 2 bases not matched to a gene. Per germline, CDR1 MNHEY and CDR2 SVGAGI.

The V gene is TRBV5-1, the J gene TRBJ2-6; D tentatively fits TRBD1 or TRBD2 (5 bases each). Per germline, CDR1 SGHRS and CDR2 YFSETQ. This CDR3 has 16 amino acids. V lost 3 bases to trimming and J lost 0 bases, with 10 bases between them. CDR3 nucleotide sequence: TGCGCCAGCAGCTGGGGACGTGACTCTGGGGCCAACGTCCTGACTTTC. It specifies CASSWGRDSGANVLTF. The full variable domain, its missing parts supplied by reference TRBV5-1 and TRBJ2-6, is KAGVTQTPRYLIKTRGQQVTLSCSPISGHRSVSWYQQTPGQGLQFLFEYFSETQRNKGNFPGRFSGRQFSNSRSEMNVSTLELGDSALYLCASSWGRDSGANVLTFGAGSRLTVL.

This chain connects TRBV7-9 to TRBJ1-3; no clear D gene. Trimming took 8 bases from V and 0 from J, leaving 17 bases between them. Germline V gene sequence: CDR1 SEHNR, CDR2 FQNEAQ (reference sequence). The CDR3 covers 16 residues. CDR3 amino acids: CASSGGGENSGNTIYF. The DNA of the CDR3 is TGTGCCAGCTCAGGAGGCGGGGAGAACTCTGGAAACACCATATATTTT.

The chain has TRBV18 and TRBJ1-5; D is unclear. Trimming took 2 bases from V and 5 from J, leaving 7 bases between them. This CDR3 is built from 13 residues. Germline V gives CDR1 KGHSH, CDR2 LQKENI. CDR3 protein: CASSPGSDQPQHF. The CDR3 nucleotides are TGTGCCAGCTCACCAGGTTCGGATCAGCCCCAGCATTTT.

The rearrangement joins TRBV28 to TRBJ1-3, with D perhaps TRBD1 (6 bases). The V end lost 7 bases, the J end lost 0 bases, and 16 bases lay between the germline ends. This CDR3 region has 16 residues. Germline-derived CDR1 and CDR2 are MDHEN and SYDVKM. As DNA, the CDR3 is TGTGCCAGCACCTTGGAGGGGGGAATCTCTGGAAACACCATATATTTT. Residues: CASTLEGGISGNTIYF.

V usage is TRBV11-2 and J usage is TRBJ2-7; 9 bases map to TRBD1. This CDR3 contains 16 residues. The junction had 10 bases not matched to a gene; V was cut back by 4 bases and J by 3 bases. Germline CDR1 and CDR2: SGHAT and FQNNGV. CDR3 amino acids: CASSYHSGQGFYEQYV. CDR3 coding DNA: TGTGCCAGCAGCTACCACTCGGGACAGGGATTCTACGAGCAGTACGTC.

This chain's CDR3 is CASRKNRGGDTQYF. CDR3 in DNA: TGTGCCAGCAGAAAAAACAGGGGAGGAGATACGCAGTATTTT. The V call is TRBV2, the J call TRBJ2-3, with a tentative D call TRBD1 (7 bases). The CDR3 sequence is 14 residues long. V dropped 6 bases and J dropped 5 bases, with 15 bases sitting between them. The germline V gene has CDR1 SNHLY and CDR2 FYNNEI.

This chain connects TRBV6-4 to TRBJ1-2, with D perhaps matching TRBD1 (6 bases). The V end was cut by 6 bases, the J end by 4 bases, with 9 bases between. The CDR3 runs to 12 residues. Germline V gene data show CDR1 as MRHNA and CDR2 as SNTAGT. CDR3 residues: CASRDRSYGYTF. The CDR3 region has the DNA TGTGCCAGCAGGGACAGATCCTATGGCTACACCTTC.

In this sample, this clone turned up once. This chain joins TRBV5-4 and TRBJ2-7; 9 nucleotides agree with TRBD2. The germline CDR1 and CDR2 sequences are SGHNT and YYREEE (reference sequence). The CDR3 runs 16 residues. V dropped 2 bases and J dropped 3; count of bases not matched to a gene: 9. CDR3 bases: TGTGCCAGCAGCTTCGGTAGCGGGAGAGTCAGCTACGAGCAGTACGTC. Amino acid sequence: CASSFGSGRVSYEQYV.

The rearrangement joins TRBV7-2 to TRBJ2-3, with D perhaps matching TRBD2 (6 bases). V was pared by 5 bases and J by 0 bases, with 15 bases between. Germline CDR1 and CDR2: SGHTA and FQGNSA. The CDR3 extends over 16 amino acids. The CDR3 nucleotides read TGTGCCAGCAGCAGAGCGGGTTCTCCTAGCACAGATACGCAGTATTTT. This sequence encodes CASSRAGSPSTDTQYF. Drawing the rest from reference TRBV7-2 and TRBJ2-3, the complete variable domain is GAGVSQSPSNKVTEKGKDVELRCDPISGHTALYWYRQSLGQGLEFLIYFQGNSAPDKSGLPSDRFSAERTGGSVSTLTIQRTQQEDSAVYLCASSRAGSPSTDTQYFGPGTRLTVL.

The chain employs TRBV21-1 and TRBJ1-2. TRBV21-1 is flagged as a pseudogene. The CDR3 covers 15 residues. CDR3 residues: CASSKGGAQVYGYTF. CDR3 DNA: TGTGCCAGCAGCAAGGGGGGAGCCCAGGTCTATGGCTACACCTTC.

The chain joins TRBV28 to TRBJ2-7, with 9 bases aligning to TRBD1. V gave up 6 bases and J gave up 4 bases; unmatched junction bases: 4. The V gene's germline CDR1 is MDHEN and CDR2 SYDVKM. The CDR3 has 13 amino acids. The CDR3 sequence is CASRQQGAYEQYV. In DNA form, the CDR3 reads TGTGCCAGCAGACAACAGGGGGCATACGAGCAGTACGTC.

V usage is TRBV6-5 and J usage is TRBJ1-2; D remains ambiguous. The CDR3 sequence is 13 residues long. Trimming cost V 6 bases and J 1 base, with 9 bases left between them. Germline CDR1 MNHEY, CDR2 SVGAGI. The CDR3 DNA reads as TGTGCCAGCAGGCAGACGCTTAACTATGGCTACACCTTC. Its translation is CASRQTLNYGYTF.

On this clone itself: At one end, the junction sequence differs from germline, possibly due to a read error. The rearrangement uses TRBV5-4 and TRBJ2-2, with TRBD2 matching 13 bases. This CDR3 spans 14 amino acids. Germline CDR1 reads SGHNT; CDR2 reads YYREEE (reference sequence). CDR3 amino acids: CASGTSGATGELFF. The DNA of the CDR3 is TGCGCCAGTGGGACTAGCGGGGCCACCGGGGAGCTGTTTTTT.

The chain joins TRBV19 to TRBJ1-3; no clear D gene. The V end lost 3 bases, the J end lost 0 bases, and 9 bases lay between the germline ends. The CDR3 contains 15 residues. CDR1 and CDR2 from the germline V gene are LNHDA and SQIVND (reference sequence). The CDR3 reads CASSIHIPSGNTIYF. The CDR3 region has the DNA TGTGCCAGTAGTATCCATATCCCCTCTGGAAACACCATATATTTT.

V and J are TRBV10-3 and TRBJ2-5; possibly TRBD2 for D (5 bases). The CDR3 consists of 15 residues. V gave up 3 bases and J gave up 5 bases, with 16 bases separating them. CDR1 is ENHRY, CDR2 SYGVKD, per germline. CDR3 coding DNA: TGTGCCATCAGTGACTCAGGCGGGTCCGGCGAGACCCAGTACTTC. Translated, it gives CAISDSGGSGETQYF.

DNA for the CDR3: TGCGCCAGCAGCGTCGGACTAGCGGGGGGCGTCCAAGAGACCCAGTACTTC. It is translated as CASSVGLAGGVQETQYF. The V call is TRBV5-1, the J call TRBJ2-5, with TRBD2 matching 14 bases. This CDR3 region has 17 residues. Trimming at V came to 4 bases and at J to 1 base, leaving 6 bases not matched to a gene. From germline, CDR1 is SGHRS and CDR2 YFSETQ.

The chain employs TRBV7-9 and TRBJ1-1; 7 bases fit TRBD1. Germline CDR1 and CDR2: SEHNR and FQNEAQ (reference sequence). This CDR3 spans 15 amino acids. J gave up 1 base and V 5 bases, and 7 bases lay outside the gene matches. In DNA form, the CDR3 reads TGTGCCAGCAGCCAAGGGGAGGGGGCGAACACTGAAGCTTTCTTT. It encodes CASSQGEGANTEAFF.

The V call is TRBV6-5, the J call TRBJ2-1, with D uncertain. The CDR3 has 11 amino acids. The germline V and J ends were trimmed by 5 bases and 9 bases, with 8 bases remaining between them. The germline V gene has CDR1 MNHEY and CDR2 SVGAGI. CDR3 nucleotides: TGTGCCAGCAGTCCGTATAGTGAGCAGTTCTTC. It is translated as CASSPYSEQFF.

The chain is built from TRBV6-5 and TRBJ2-2; 12 nucleotides agree with TRBD2. CDR1 and CDR2 (germline): MNHEY, SVGAGI. V gave up 7 bases and J gave up 3 bases; unmatched junction bases: 3. CDR3 size: 15 residues. The CDR3, as DNA: TGTGCCAGCACCAGACTAGCGGGGGACACCGGGGAGCTGTTTTTT. Protein: CASTRLAGDTGELFF.

The chain is built from TRBV4-1 and TRBJ1-2, with 10 bases aligning to TRBD1. The CDR3 loop spans 16 amino acids. From germline, CDR1 is MGHRA and CDR2 YSYEKL. V was pared by 0 bases and J by 4 bases, with 5 bases of the junction left unmatched. The CDR3 bases are TGCGCCAGCAGCCAAGATGGGGGACAGGGGTCCTATGGCTACACCTTC. Residues: CASSQDGGQGSYGYTF.

This clone has just one count. The V and J genes are TRBV27 and TRBJ1-1; TRBD1 matches 7 bases. V shed 3 bases and J 5 bases; nucleotides not matched to a gene: 15. Germline V lookup: CDR1 MNHEY, CDR2 SMNVEV (reference sequence). The CDR3 is 17 residues long. DNA for the CDR3: TGTGCCAGCAGTTTCGGGAGTAGAGGGGGCTTTTCGACTGAAGCTTTCTTT. It translates to CASSFGSRGGFSTEAFF.

The V gene is TRBV28, the J gene TRBJ1-6; tentative D call: TRBD1 (5 bases). Germline-derived CDR1 and CDR2 are MDHEN and SYDVKM. V gave up 5 bases and J gave up 8 bases, with 25 bases separating them. CDR3 length: 18 amino acids. In DNA form, the CDR3 reads TGTGCCAGCAGTCCGAACCCCGATCGGTGGGGACTCTATTCACCCCTCCACTTT. Translated, it gives CASSPNPDRWGLYSPLHF.